One and the same sample provided the 25 T cell receptor beta chains below, sequenced in a study of beta chain features in type 1 diabetes. Study-level results: The study found moderately but significantly shorter TCRB CDR3s in all four CD4+ subsets of Type 1 diabetes patients.

Sequenced material consisted of expressed TCRB transcripts (all of the isolated RNA was reverse transcribed). Assay used: immunoSEQ multiplex PCR; TCRdb lists only in-frame clones, some missing. The table lists about 160,000 clones, roughly 9% of them singletons. Antigens for these TCRs are unknown. Sequencing used central memory CD4+ T cells from blood. The receptors stem from a woman between 25 and 40 years old with type 1 diabetes.

This clone was seen a handful of times. The rearrangement joins TRBV5-1 to TRBJ1-1; no reliable D call. The CDR3 is 15 residues long. Trimming cost V 0 bases and J 1 base, with 10 bases left between them. The germline V gene has CDR1 SGHRS and CDR2 YFSETQ. The CDR3 loop reads CASSLEGERNTEAFF. The CDR3 region has the DNA TGCGCCAGCAGCTTGGAAGGAGAGCGGAACACTGAAGCTTTCTTT.

This clone turned up a few times. CDR3 nucleotide sequence: TGTGCCAGCAGTCAAACAGGGGAAATGAACACTGAAGCTTTCTTT. Translation gives CASSQTGEMNTEAFF. This chain connects TRBV25-1 to TRBJ1-1, with 7 positions matching TRBD1. The CDR3 is 15 residues long. Germline CDR1 reads MGHDK; CDR2 reads SYGVNS. Trimming took 5 bases from V and 0 from J; bases not matched to a gene: 6.

The V gene is TRBV7-9, the J gene TRBJ2-7; TRBD1 aligns across 7 bases. In germline, CDR1 is SEHNR, CDR2 FQNEAQ (reference sequence). The junction had 12 bases not matched to a gene; V was cut back by 5 bases and J by 2 bases. CDR3 length: 16 residues. The CDR3, as DNA: TGTGCCAGCAGCCAAGTGTATTTCGGACAGGCCTACGAGCAGTACTTC. Translated: CASSQVYFGQAYEQYF.

This clone was detected only a few times. The chain links TRBV6-5 to TRBJ1-5, with D possibly TRBD1 on 6 matching bases. CDR3 length equals 15 residues. Germline values: CDR1 MNHEY, CDR2 SVGAGI. With 6 bases removed from V and 1 base from J, the gap between germline ends came to 13 bases. The CDR3: CASRPTGFSNQPQHF. CDR3 DNA sequence: TGTGCCAGCAGACCCACAGGGTTCAGCAATCAGCCCCAGCATTTT.

This chain joins TRBV9 and TRBJ2-1, with unresolved D. Germline CDR1 is SGDLS and CDR2 is YYNGEE. V dropped 0 bases and J dropped 0 bases, with 7 bases sitting between them. The CDR3 has 15 residues. DNA of the CDR3: TGTGCCAGCAGCGTAGCGCTGAGCTCCTACAATGAGCAGTTCTTC. Its translation: CASSVALSSYNEQFF.

A few counts support this clone. Germline is not matched at one junction end, which may reflect a read error. The V gene is TRBV6-4, the J gene TRBJ1-2, with D tentatively TRBD1 (6 bases). CDR1 MRHNA and CDR2 SNTAGT come from the germline V gene. The length of the CDR3 is 8 residues. The CDR3 DNA follows: TGTGCCGAGGACAGCTCCGACTTC. Its protein product is CAEDSSDF.

This clone was seen a handful of times. DNA for the CDR3: TGTGCCAGCAGCCCGGGGATCTCCTACAATGAGCAGTTCTTC. It codes for CASSPGISYNEQFF. The chain is built from TRBV9 and TRBJ2-1; D is perhaps TRBD2 (5 bases). CDR1 SGDLS and CDR2 YYNGEE come from the germline V gene. The CDR3 spans 14 residues. V lost 4 bases and J 0 bases, leaving 8 bases between the germline ends.

The sample holds a few counts of this clone. In DNA form, the CDR3 reads TGCGCCAGCTGCACTAGCGGGAGAGAGACCCAGTACTTC. Its translation: CASCTSGRETQYF. The chain recombines TRBV5-1 with TRBJ2-5, with 11 bases fitting TRBD2. The junction had 3 bases not matched to a gene; V was cut back by 7 bases and J by 4 bases. Germline CDR1 reads SGHRS; CDR2 reads YFSETQ. The CDR3 runs 13 residues.

There are a few counts of this clone. This sequence joins TRBV27 and TRBJ2-7; 7 positions match TRBD2. The CDR3 spans 14 residues. The ends lost 4 bases at V and 6 bases at J; junction bases unmatched: 9. Germline V gives CDR1 MNHEY, CDR2 SMNVEV (reference sequence). The CDR3 DNA reads as TGTGCCAGCAGTTCGGGACTGGGACTAAGCGAGCAGTACTTC. Translation gives CASSSGLGLSEQYF.

The rearrangement joins TRBV7-2 to TRBJ1-4; D not certain. Trimming removed 2 bases at V and 3 bases at J, with 7 bases between. The germline gives CDR1 SGHTA, CDR2 FQGNSA. The CDR3 consists of 14 residues. The CDR3 here is CASSLMGANEKLFF. The CDR3 bases are TGTGCCAGCAGCTTAATGGGAGCTAATGAAAAACTGTTTTTT.

This clone was observed a handful of times. CDR3 amino acids: CASSPPMGTGANEQFF. For the CDR3, the DNA is TGTGCCAGCTCACCACCGATGGGGACAGGGGCAAATGAGCAGTTCTTC. The rearrangement uses TRBV18 and TRBJ2-1, with 10 bases lining up with TRBD1. Trimming took 0 bases from V and 7 from J; bases not matched to a gene: 6. Germline CDR1 and CDR2: KGHSH and LQKENI. CDR3 length: 16 residues.

The chain links TRBV4-1 to TRBJ1-2; D unresolved. The CDR3 length is 15 residues. The germline V and J ends were trimmed by 5 bases and 8 bases, with 21 bases remaining between them. Germline V CDR1 and CDR2: MGHRA, YSYEKL. For the CDR3, the DNA is TGCGCCAGCAGCTTAAGGGAGGGTTATATTTCGGGCTACACCTTC. Its translation is CASSLREGYISGYTF.

The J gene is TRBJ1-1, the V gene TRBV30, with 7 positions matching TRBD1. This CDR3 has 14 residues. V trimming: 4 bases; J trimming: 0 bases; junction bases outside the gene matches: 5. In germline, CDR1 is GTSNPN, CDR2 SVGIG (reference sequence). CDR3 sequence: CAWTGQLMNTEAFF. The CDR3 nucleotides are TGTGCCTGGACGGGACAGCTAATGAACACTGAAGCTTTCTTT.

This clone was seen a few times. V usage is TRBV18 and J usage is TRBJ2-3; 8 bases map to TRBD2. Unmatched junction bases numbered 9, after V lost 8 bases and J lost 5 bases. The CDR3 has 14 amino acids. Germline V gene data show CDR1 as KGHSH and CDR2 as LQKENI. DNA of the CDR3: TGTGCCAGCCAACTAGCGGAACTTCGAGATACGCAGTATTTT. It encodes CASQLAELRDTQYF.

A single count supports this clone. The genes are TRBV20-1 and TRBJ1-1; D is ambiguous. This CDR3 is built from 10 residues. The V and J ends lost 4 bases and 6 bases respectively, with 6 bases between them. The germline V gene has CDR1 DFQATT and CDR2 SNEGSKA (reference sequence). The CDR3 DNA reads TGCAGTGCTAAGAGGGCTGAAGCTTTCTTT. Its translation: CSAKRAEAFF.

This clone was counted a few times. This rearrangement joins TRBV5-1 to TRBJ2-7; TRBD2 is a possible D gene (5 bases). The V gene's germline CDR1 is SGHRS and CDR2 YFSETQ. This CDR3 is 14 amino acids long. V was cut by 0 bases and J by 0 bases, with 7 bases left in between. CDR3 region: CASSLGTHSYEQYF. The CDR3 DNA reads TGCGCCAGCAGCTTGGGGACTCACTCCTACGAGCAGTACTTC.

This clone turned up a few times. The V and J genes are TRBV28 and TRBJ1-2; 7 bases are a match to TRBD1. From germline, CDR1 is MDHEN and CDR2 SYDVKM. CDR3 length: 15 amino acids. The V segment lost 5 bases and the J segment 0 bases; nucleotides outside the gene matches: 6. DNA of the CDR3: TGTGCCAGCAGTCCGGGACAGAGATCTAACTATGGCTACACCTTC. It yields the protein CASSPGQRSNYGYTF.

This clone came up a few times. The gene calls are TRBV7-8 and TRBJ2-3; maybe TRBD2 (5 bases). V lost 6 bases and J 2 bases, leaving 6 bases between the germline ends. The CDR3 is 12 residues long. Germline loops: CDR1 SGHVS, CDR2 FQNEAQ. CDR3 amino acids: CASRRDTDTQYF. In DNA form, the CDR3 reads TGTGCCAGCAGACGGGACACAGATACGCAGTATTTT. Using reference TRBV7-8 and TRBJ2-3 for the parts outside the CDR3, the full variable domain is GAGVSQSPRYKVAKRGQDVALRCDPISGHVSLFWYQQALGQGPEFLTYFQNEAQLDKSGLPSDRFFAERPEGSVSTLKIQRTQQEDSAVYLCASRRDTDTQYFGPGTRLTVL.

The chain links TRBV4-1 to TRBJ2-1, with 16 bases that match TRBD2. The V gene's germline CDR1 is MGHRA and CDR2 YSYEKL. The CDR3 extends over 16 amino acids. Trimming at V came to 0 bases and at J to 8 bases, leaving 1 base not matched to a gene. The CDR3 DNA reads as TGCGCCAGCAGCCAAGAGGGACTAGCGGGGGGGCATGAGCAGTTCTTC. Encoded protein: CASSQEGLAGGHEQFF.

The rearrangement links TRBV7-2 to TRBJ1-1; 9 bases are shared with TRBD1. Looked up from germline, CDR1 is SGHTA and CDR2 is FQGNSA. Losses at the gene ends were 5 bases for V and 9 bases for J; bases not matched to a gene: 13. The CDR3 extends over 15 amino acids. The CDR3 bases are TGTGCCAGCAGCCAAACGGGACAGGGCGGTGAAAAAGCTTTCTTT. Its protein product is CASSQTGQGGEKAFF.

This chain connects TRBV9 to TRBJ2-3; 9 bases line up with TRBD1. Germline V CDR1 and CDR2: SGDLS, YYNGEE. V lost 1 base to trimming and J lost 4 bases; unmatched junction nucleotides: 4. There are 15 residues in the CDR3. CDR3 DNA sequence: TGTGCCAGCAGCGTAATGGGACAGGGCGCAGATACGCAGTATTTT. Encoded protein: CASSVMGQGADTQYF.

The chain links TRBV28 to TRBJ2-7; TRBD1 aligns across 7 bases. With 11 bases clipped from V and 1 base from J, the junction kept 2 bases outside the gene matches. This CDR3 is 11 amino acids long. CDR1 and CDR2 (germline): MDHEN, SYDVKM. CDR3 in amino acids: CAATGSYEQYF. CDR3 sequence (DNA): TGTGCCGCGACAGGGTCCTACGAGCAGTACTTC.

This clone was recorded a few times. This chain joins TRBV7-3 and TRBJ2-2; possibly TRBD1 for D (6 bases). Trimming removed 5 bases from V and 3 bases from J, with 13 bases in between. The germline V gene has CDR1 SGHTA and CDR2 FQGTGA. This CDR3 has 15 residues. The CDR3 DNA sequence: TGTGCCAGCAGCCGCAGACAGGCGTACACCGGGGAGCTGTTTTTT. Translation: CASSRRQAYTGELFF.

This clone has just a few counts. V gene TRBV7-9 combines with J gene TRBJ1-1, with a weak D call TRBD1 (5 bases). The CDR3 has 14 residues. Deletions cut 5 bases from V and 0 bases from J, with 10 bases between. Germline assignment: CDR1 SEHNR and CDR2 FQNEAQ (reference sequence). The CDR3 coding sequence is TGTGCCAGCAGCCGTGACAGCATGAACACTGAAGCTTTCTTT. Translation gives CASSRDSMNTEAFF.

This clone was observed a few times. The genes are TRBV28 and TRBJ1-5, with D maybe TRBD1 (6 bases). The CDR3 runs to 16 residues. Deletions cut 2 bases from V and 6 bases from J, with 17 bases between. Germline V CDR1 and CDR2: MDHEN, SYDVKM. The CDR3 DNA is TGTGCCAGCAGTTTAAACCGGCAGGGGATGGCTCAGCCCCAGCATTTT. This sequence encodes CASSLNRQGMAQPQHF.